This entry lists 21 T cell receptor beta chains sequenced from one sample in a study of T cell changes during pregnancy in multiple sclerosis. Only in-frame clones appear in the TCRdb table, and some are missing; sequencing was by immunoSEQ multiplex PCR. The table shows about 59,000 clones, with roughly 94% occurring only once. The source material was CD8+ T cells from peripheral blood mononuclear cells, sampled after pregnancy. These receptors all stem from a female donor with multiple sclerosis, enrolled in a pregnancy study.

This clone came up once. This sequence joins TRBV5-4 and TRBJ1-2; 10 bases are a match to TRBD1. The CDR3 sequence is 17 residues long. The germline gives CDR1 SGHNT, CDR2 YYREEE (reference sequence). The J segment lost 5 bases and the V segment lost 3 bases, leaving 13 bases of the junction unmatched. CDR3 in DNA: TGTGCCAGCAGCTCAAATGATTATGGGACAGGGGTTTATGGCTACACCTTC. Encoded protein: CASSSNDYGTGVYGYTF.

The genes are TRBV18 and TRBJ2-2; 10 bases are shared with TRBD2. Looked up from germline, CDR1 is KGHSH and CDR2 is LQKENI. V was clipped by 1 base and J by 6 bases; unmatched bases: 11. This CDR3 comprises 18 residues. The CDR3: CASSPLLAGAAGPGELFF. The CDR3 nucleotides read TGTGCCAGCTCACCACTCCTAGCGGGAGCTGCGGGGCCCGGGGAGCTGTTTTTT.

This CDR3 is CASSTGTAGNTIYF. The CDR3 nucleotides are TGTGCCAGCAGTACCGGGACAGCTGGAAACACCATATATTTT. The chain recombines TRBV6-1 with TRBJ1-3, with 7 positions matching TRBD1. The CDR3 totals 14 residues. V was clipped by 5 bases and J by 2 bases; unmatched bases: 3. Germline V gives CDR1 MNHNS, CDR2 SASEGT.

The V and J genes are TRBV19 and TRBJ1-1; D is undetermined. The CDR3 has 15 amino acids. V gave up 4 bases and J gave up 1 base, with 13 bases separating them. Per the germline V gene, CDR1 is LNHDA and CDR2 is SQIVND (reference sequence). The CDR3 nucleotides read TGTGCCAGTAGTACGACTCCGGAAGGGAACACTGAAGCTTTCTTT. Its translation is CASSTTPEGNTEAFF.

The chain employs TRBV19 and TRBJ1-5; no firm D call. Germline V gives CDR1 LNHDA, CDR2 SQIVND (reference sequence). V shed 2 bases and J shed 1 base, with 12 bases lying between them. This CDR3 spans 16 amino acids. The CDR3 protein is CASSISERISNQPQHF. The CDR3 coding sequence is TGTGCCAGTAGTATAAGCGAACGGATCAGCAATCAGCCCCAGCATTTT.

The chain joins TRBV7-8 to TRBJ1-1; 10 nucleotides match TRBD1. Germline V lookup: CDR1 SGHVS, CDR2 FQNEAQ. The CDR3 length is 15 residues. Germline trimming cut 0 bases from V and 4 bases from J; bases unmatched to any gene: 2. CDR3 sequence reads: CASSLAGTGVTEAFF. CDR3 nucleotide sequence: TGTGCCAGCAGCTTAGCCGGGACAGGGGTCACTGAAGCTTTCTTT.

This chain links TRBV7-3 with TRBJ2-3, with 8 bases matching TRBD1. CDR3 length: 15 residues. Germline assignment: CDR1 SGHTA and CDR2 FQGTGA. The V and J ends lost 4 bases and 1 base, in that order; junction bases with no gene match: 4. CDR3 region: CASSSTGGGTDTQYF. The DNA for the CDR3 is TGTGCCAGCAGCTCCACAGGGGGAGGCACAGATACGCAGTATTTT.

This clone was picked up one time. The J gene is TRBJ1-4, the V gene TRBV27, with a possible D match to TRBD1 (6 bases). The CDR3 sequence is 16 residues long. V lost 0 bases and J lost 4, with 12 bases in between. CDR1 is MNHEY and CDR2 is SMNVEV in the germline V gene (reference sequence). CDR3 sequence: CASSLSRGAFNEKLFF. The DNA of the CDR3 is TGTGCCAGCAGTTTATCCAGGGGTGCTTTTAATGAAAAACTGTTTTTT.

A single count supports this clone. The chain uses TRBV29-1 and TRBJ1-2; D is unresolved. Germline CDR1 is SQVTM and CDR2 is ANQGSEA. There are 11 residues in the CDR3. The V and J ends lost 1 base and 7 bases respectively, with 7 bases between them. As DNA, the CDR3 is TGCAGCGTTGAAGGGGCACCTGGCTACACCTTC. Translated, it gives CSVEGAPGYTF.

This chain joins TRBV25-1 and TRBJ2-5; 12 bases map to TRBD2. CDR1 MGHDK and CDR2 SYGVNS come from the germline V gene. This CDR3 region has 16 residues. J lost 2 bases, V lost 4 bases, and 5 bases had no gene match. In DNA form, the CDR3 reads TGTGCCAGCAGTGTAGGGACTAGCGGGCTTCAAGAGACCCAGTACTTC. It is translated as CASSVGTSGLQETQYF.

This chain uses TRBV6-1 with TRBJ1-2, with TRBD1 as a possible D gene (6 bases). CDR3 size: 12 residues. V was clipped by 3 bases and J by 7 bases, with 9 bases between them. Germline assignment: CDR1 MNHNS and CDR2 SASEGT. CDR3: CASSDMGAGYTF. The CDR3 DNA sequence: TGTGCCAGCAGTGACATGGGGGCTGGCTACACCTTC.

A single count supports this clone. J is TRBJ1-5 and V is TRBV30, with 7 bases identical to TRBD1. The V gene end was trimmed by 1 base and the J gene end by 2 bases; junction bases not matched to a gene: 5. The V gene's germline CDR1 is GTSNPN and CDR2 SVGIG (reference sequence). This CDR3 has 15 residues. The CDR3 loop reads CAWSGRDRGNQPQHF. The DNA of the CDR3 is TGTGCCTGGAGTGGCAGAGACAGGGGCAATCAGCCCCAGCATTTT.

The CDR3 spells CASSSGQGVHEQYF. DNA of the CDR3: TGTGCCAGCAGTTCCGGACAGGGGGTCCACGAGCAGTACTTC. This sequence joins TRBV28 and TRBJ2-7; TRBD1 matches at 10 bases. The length of the CDR3 is 14 residues. Germline assignment: CDR1 MDHEN and CDR2 SYDVKM. With V trimmed by 4 bases and J by 5 bases, 5 bases remained unmatched.

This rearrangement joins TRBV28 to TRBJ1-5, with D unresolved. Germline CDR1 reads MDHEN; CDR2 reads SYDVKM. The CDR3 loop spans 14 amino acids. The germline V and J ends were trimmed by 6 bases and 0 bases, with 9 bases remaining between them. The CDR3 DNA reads TGTGCCAGCAGCTCGGAGTTTAGCAATCAGCCCCAGCATTTT. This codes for CASSSEFSNQPQHF.

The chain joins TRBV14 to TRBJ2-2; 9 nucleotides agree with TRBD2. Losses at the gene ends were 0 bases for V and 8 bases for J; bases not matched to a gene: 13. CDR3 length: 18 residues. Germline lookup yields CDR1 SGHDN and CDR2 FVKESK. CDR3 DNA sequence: TGTGCCAGCAGCCAAGAGGGCCCGAGGATAGCGGGAGAAGGGGAGCTGTTTTTT. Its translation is CASSQEGPRIAGEGELFF.

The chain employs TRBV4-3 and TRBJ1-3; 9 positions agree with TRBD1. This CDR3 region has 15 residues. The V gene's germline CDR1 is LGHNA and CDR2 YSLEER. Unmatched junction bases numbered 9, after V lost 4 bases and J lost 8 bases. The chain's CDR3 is CASSPGGDRADTIYF. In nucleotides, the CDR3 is TGCGCCAGCAGCCCCGGTGGGGACAGGGCGGACACCATATATTTT.

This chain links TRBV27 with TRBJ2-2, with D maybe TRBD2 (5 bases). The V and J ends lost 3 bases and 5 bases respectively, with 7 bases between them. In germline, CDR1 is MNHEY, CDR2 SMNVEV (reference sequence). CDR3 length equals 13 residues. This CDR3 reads CASSFGVTGELFF. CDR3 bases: TGTGCCAGCAGTTTCGGGGTTACCGGGGAGCTGTTTTTT.

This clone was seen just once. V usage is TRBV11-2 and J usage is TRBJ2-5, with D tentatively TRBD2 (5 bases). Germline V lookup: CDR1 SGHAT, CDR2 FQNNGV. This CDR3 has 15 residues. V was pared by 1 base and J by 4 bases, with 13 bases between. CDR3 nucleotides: TGTGCCAGCAGCTTAGCGGTCAGAGGGCTAGAGACCCAGTACTTC. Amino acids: CASSLAVRGLETQYF.

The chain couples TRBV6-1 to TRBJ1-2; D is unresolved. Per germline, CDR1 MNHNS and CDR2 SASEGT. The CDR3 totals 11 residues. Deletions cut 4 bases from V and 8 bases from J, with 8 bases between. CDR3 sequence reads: CASSGLVGYTF. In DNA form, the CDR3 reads TGTGCCAGCAGTGGGCTCGTAGGCTACACCTTC.

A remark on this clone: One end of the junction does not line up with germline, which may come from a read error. DNA of the CDR3: TGCGCCAGCAGCTTGGCCTTTCCGAGACAGGGGGCTGGAGACACCATATATTTT. Translation: CASSLAFPRQGAGDTIYF. The chain is built from TRBV5-1 and TRBJ1-3; 10 nucleotides agree with TRBD1. The CDR3 has 18 residues. CDR1 SGHRS and CDR2 YFSETQ come from the germline V gene.

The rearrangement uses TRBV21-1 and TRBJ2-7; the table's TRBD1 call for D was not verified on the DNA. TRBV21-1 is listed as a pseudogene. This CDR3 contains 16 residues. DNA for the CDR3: TGTGCCAGCAGCAAAGGTCGGACAGGGGGCGAAGGCGAGCAGTACTTC. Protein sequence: CASSKGRTGGEGEQYF.